This T cell receptor beta chain was obtained from a study of blood T cell repertoires in COVID-19. For the study at large: Sample material is recorded as cDNA or gDNA derived from T cells, B-cell-depleted T cells, or PBMCs.

Repertoires were generated with immunoSEQ multiplex PCR, while TCRdb's copy carries only in-frame clones and drops some. The data hold 250,000 to 300,000 clones, with roughly 86% observed a single time. CDR3 length equals 14 residues. Germline V gene sequence: CDR1 MGHRA, CDR2 YSYEKL. Trimming took 3 bases from V and 4 from J; bases not matched to a gene: 4. Recruited during active infection, patients (from Seattle) were subsequently followed longitudinally. The chain uses TRBV4-1 and TRBJ2-7, with 9 bases matching TRBD1. This sequence was found in a woman under 40 with COVID-19, enrolled during active disease. The material sequenced was peripheral blood. The CDR3 coding sequence is TGCGCCAGCAGCCAGGGGACAGGGAGATACGAGCAGTACTTC. Amino acid sequence: CASSQGTGRYEQYF.